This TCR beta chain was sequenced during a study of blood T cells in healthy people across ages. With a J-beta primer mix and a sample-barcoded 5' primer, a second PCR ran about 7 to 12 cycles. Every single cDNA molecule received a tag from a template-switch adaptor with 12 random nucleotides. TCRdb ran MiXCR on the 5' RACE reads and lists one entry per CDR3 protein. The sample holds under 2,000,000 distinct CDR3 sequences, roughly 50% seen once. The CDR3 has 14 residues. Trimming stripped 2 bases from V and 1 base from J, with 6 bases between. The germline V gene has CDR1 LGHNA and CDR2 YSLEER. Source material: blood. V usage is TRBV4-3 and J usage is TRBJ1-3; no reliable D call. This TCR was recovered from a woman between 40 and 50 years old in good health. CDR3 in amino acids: CASSQWESGNTIYF. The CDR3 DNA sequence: TGCGCCAGCAGCCAATGGGAGTCTGGAAACACCATATATTTT.